This TCR beta chain is from a study of T-cell reconstitution after alpha-beta-depleted transplantation in children. Construction of the TCRbeta library involved unique molecular identifiers. Via MiXCR, TCRdb re-called the PCR reads, giving one row per CDR3 protein. The sample includes approximately 340,000 distinct CDR3 sequences, 10% of them seen just once. The germline CDR1 and CDR2 sequences are ENHRY and SYGVKD. The V and J ends lost 3 bases and 4 bases, in that order; junction bases with no gene match: 9. The CDR3 length is 17 residues. The chain uses TRBV10-3 and TRBJ2-1, with TRBD2 matching 10 bases. Sequencing was performed on PBMCs from the stem cell graft donor, taken from the stem cell graft. The receptor was derived from a human donor who donated a stem cell graft to a child with acute lymphoblastic leukemia. CDR3 nucleotides: TGTGCCATCAGTGACCAGGGAAAAGCGGGAGGGTACAATGAGCAGTTCTTC. Its protein is CAISDQGKAGGYNEQFF.